These 3 T cell receptor beta chains share one sample of origin, sequenced in a study of blood T cell repertoires in COVID-19. Sequencing used immunoSEQ multiplex PCR; TCRdb keeps in-frame clones, though not all of them. The sample has around 81,000 clones; 70% to 90% are singletons. Source material: peripheral blood. The receptors were gathered from a man aged 70-80 years with acute or convalescent COVID-19.

The chain couples TRBV18 to TRBJ1-2; D unclear. Deletions cut 6 bases from V and 0 bases from J, with 14 bases between. The CDR3 is made up of 15 amino acids. Germline CDR1 and CDR2: KGHSH and LQKENI. The CDR3 loop is CASSPFGEANYGYTF. The CDR3 DNA follows: TGTGCCAGCTCGCCTTTTGGAGAAGCTAACTATGGCTACACCTTC.

This clone was observed a single time. This chain joins TRBV6-2 or TRBV6-3 and TRBJ2-7; 9 nucleotides agree with TRBD1. There are 17 residues in the CDR3. Germline V gene sequence: CDR1 MNHEY, CDR2 SVGEGT. The ends lost 5 bases at V and 4 bases at J; junction bases unmatched: 15. CDR3 in DNA: TGTGCCAGCAGTCCAATGAAAGGGACAGGGAGGGCATACGAGCAGTACTTC. It encodes CASSPMKGTGRAYEQYF.

V is TRBV11-2 and J is TRBJ1-2; D is unresolved. Germline-derived CDR1 and CDR2 are SGHAT and FQNNGV. The CDR3 length is 13 residues. Trimming removed 5 bases at V and 7 bases at J, with 14 bases between. CDR3 sequence: CASSAPGVRGYTF. CDR3 coding DNA: TGTGCCAGCAGCGCACCCGGTGTTCGTGGCTACACCTTC.